Shown below are 16 T cell receptor beta chains from a single sample sequenced in a study of TIL therapy for anti-PD-1-resistant metastatic lung cancer. Time point: pre-treatment sample, taken before nivolumab and TIL therapy. Sequencing used immunoSEQ v3. TCRdb's table, derived via immunoSEQ multiplex PCR, lists solely in-frame clones and lacks some. Of about 19,000 clones listed, almost 80% are singletons. This material consisted of blood, taken at baseline. The receptors derive from a person between 25 and 80 years old with non-small cell lung cancer.

This chain joins TRBV7-9 and TRBJ2-7; a possible D gene is TRBD1 (7 bases). The germline CDR1 and CDR2 sequences are SEHNR and FQNEAQ (reference sequence). The V end was cut by 5 bases, the J end by 6 bases, with 11 bases between. The CDR3 length is 12 residues. As DNA, the CDR3 is TGTGCCAGCAGCCTTCAGGGGGGCGAGCAGTACTTC. This codes for CASSLQGGEQYF.

The chain employs TRBV15 and TRBJ2-1, with 8 bases identical to TRBD2. The germline CDR1 and CDR2 sequences are LNHNV and YYDKDF (reference sequence). Trimming at V came to 1 base and at J to 10 bases, leaving 6 bases not matched to a gene. The CDR3 contains 14 residues. As DNA, the CDR3 is TGTGCCACCAGCAGAGCTGGCAGCGGGAGAGAGCAGTTCTTC. Protein product: CATSRAGSGREQFF.

This clone was counted a single time. This chain uses TRBV20-1 with TRBJ2-7; the D gene could be TRBD1 or TRBD2 (5 bases each). This CDR3 is built from 15 residues. CDR1 and CDR2 from the germline V gene are DFQATT and SNEGSKA (reference sequence). Trimming removed 3 bases at V and 0 bases at J, with 15 bases between. CDR3 nucleotides: TGCAGTGCTAGTCCCGGGACCTCACCCTCCTACGAGCAGTACTTC. Protein sequence: CSASPGTSPSYEQYF.

V gene TRBV11-2 combines with J gene TRBJ1-2; 12 bases agree with TRBD1. From germline, CDR1 is SGHAT and CDR2 FQNNGV. Trimming at V came to 4 bases and at J to 8 bases, leaving 14 bases not matched to a gene. This CDR3 is 17 amino acids long. The CDR3 here is CASSSRDRGLQGRGYTF. CDR3 coding DNA: TGTGCCAGCAGCTCCAGGGACAGGGGGCTTCAGGGGCGCGGCTACACCTTC.

This rearrangement joins TRBV10-3 to TRBJ1-2; 7 positions agree with TRBD1. CDR3 length: 12 amino acids. With 6 bases clipped from V and 4 bases from J, the junction kept 2 bases outside the gene matches. The germline CDR1 and CDR2 sequences are ENHRY and SYGVKD. CDR3 DNA: TGTGCCATCAGCGGGACAGCCTATGGCTACACCTTC. It codes for CAISGTAYGYTF.

CDR3 coding DNA: TGTGCCAGCAGCCCTAGGGCCACTGAAGCTTTCTTT. This gives the protein CASSPRATEAFF. The rearrangement uses TRBV12-3 or TRBV12-4 and TRBJ1-1; D ambiguous. The CDR3 totals 12 residues. Trimming took off 6 bases at V and 4 bases at J, with 9 bases between the two ends.

J is TRBJ2-5 and V is TRBV7-6; D unclear. The V and J ends lost 3 bases and 4 bases respectively, with 6 bases between them. This CDR3 contains 12 residues. CDR1 is SGHVS, CDR2 FNYEAQ, per germline. CDR3 sequence reads: CASSFFLETQYF. The CDR3 coding sequence is TGTGCCAGCAGCTTTTTCCTAGAGACCCAGTACTTC.

This CDR3 reads CASPRDITTGELFF. CDR3 coding DNA: TGTGCCAGCCCTCGGGACATAACCACCGGGGAGCTGTTTTTT. The J gene is TRBJ2-2, the V gene TRBV7-9, with D possibly being TRBD1 (6 bases). This CDR3 is 14 amino acids long. In germline, CDR1 is SEHNR, CDR2 FQNEAQ (reference sequence). V lost 8 bases to trimming and J lost 4 bases, with 14 bases between them. Full variable domain (outside the CDR3, taken from reference TRBV7-9 and TRBJ2-2): DTGVSQNPRHKITKRGQNVTFRCDPISEHNRLYWYRQTLGQGPEFLTYFQNEAQLEKSRLLSDRFSAERPKGSFSTLEIQRTEQGDSAMYLCASPRDITTGELFFGEGSRLTVL.

This chain connects TRBV7-6 to TRBJ2-3; D could derive from TRBD1 or TRBD2 (6 bases each). CDR1 and CDR2 from the germline V gene are SGHVS and FNYEAQ. This CDR3 contains 16 residues. The ends were cut back, 5 bases at V and 0 bases at J, with 15 bases in the middle. This CDR3 reads CASSPKGGISTDTQYF. CDR3 DNA: TGTGCCAGCAGCCCCAAAGGGGGGATAAGCACAGATACGCAGTATTTT.

The chain is built from TRBV24-1 and TRBJ2-3; TRBD1 aligns across 9 bases. The CDR3 runs to 14 residues. In germline, CDR1 is KGHDR, CDR2 SFDVKD. J was trimmed by 4 bases and V by 10 bases; bases with no gene match: 8. CDR3 residues: CATVGTGNADTQYF. The DNA of the CDR3 is TGTGCCACTGTTGGGACAGGGAACGCAGATACGCAGTATTTT.

This chain connects TRBV11-2 to TRBJ1-4; D remains ambiguous. Trimming took 4 bases from V and 0 from J, leaving 12 bases between them. CDR1 is SGHAT and CDR2 is FQNNGV in the germline V gene. The CDR3 contains 16 residues. The CDR3 reads CASSSLMRPTNEKLFF. CDR3 bases: TGTGCCAGCAGCTCCTTGATGAGGCCAACTAATGAAAAACTGTTTTTT.

CDR3 in amino acids: CASSPLAGVFSYEQYF. In nucleotides, the CDR3 is TGCGCCAGCAGCCCCCTAGCGGGAGTTTTCTCCTACGAGCAGTACTTC. The rearrangement uses TRBV4-1 and TRBJ2-7; 10 bases line up with TRBD2. This CDR3 has 16 amino acids. The V and J ends lost 4 bases and 0 bases, in that order; junction bases with no gene match: 6. Germline lookup yields CDR1 MGHRA and CDR2 YSYEKL.

This clone was seen just once. The chain recombines TRBV4-1 with TRBJ2-1; tentatively, D is TRBD2 (6 bases). V lost 4 bases, J lost 0 bases, and 16 bases lay in between. The CDR3 is 17 residues long. CDR1 and CDR2 (germline): MGHRA, YSYEKL. The CDR3 bases are TGCGCCAGCAGCCTGAGTGGGAAGCGGGCCTCCTACAATGAGCAGTTCTTC. Translation: CASSLSGKRASYNEQFF.

The chain links TRBV29-1 to TRBJ1-2, with 8 bases identical to TRBD1. V shed 6 bases, J shed 6 bases, and the junction held 9 bases outside the gene matches. CDR1 is SQVTM and CDR2 is ANQGSEA in the germline V gene. This CDR3 has 13 residues. Here the CDR3 DNA reads TGCAGCGTAGAGGACAGGGCTGAGAATGGCTACACCTTC. Translated: CSVEDRAENGYTF.

V and J are TRBV28 and TRBJ2-7, with TRBD1 matching 7 bases. Trimming removed 6 bases from V and 2 bases from J; junction bases left unmatched: 10. The CDR3 spans 15 residues. CDR1 MDHEN and CDR2 SYDVKM come from the germline V gene. The chain's CDR3 is CASRRDRVATYEQYF. CDR3 bases: TGTGCCAGCAGACGTGACAGGGTTGCTACCTACGAGCAGTACTTC.

The chain links TRBV7-9 to TRBJ2-2; D is ambiguous. Germline V gives CDR1 SEHNR, CDR2 FQNEAQ (reference sequence). Trimming removed 2 bases from V and 2 bases from J, with 9 bases in between. The CDR3 has 15 amino acids. The CDR3 DNA sequence: TGTGCCAGCAGCTTATTCCGGAAAAACACCGGGGAGCTGTTTTTT. This encodes CASSLFRKNTGELFF.